Listed below are T cell receptor beta chains from one sample, sequenced in a study of T cell responses to AZD1222 COVID-19 vaccine. Assay: immunoSEQ multiplex PCR; the TCRdb copy retains only in-frame clones and omits some. The table records some 96,000 clones, around nine tenths of them present only once. The source material was peripheral blood, sampled on day 0 of AZD1222 vaccination. These receptors came from an adult in good health. The conserved cysteine and the conserved F or W are not part of the CDR3 here. D genes are given only for firm matches.

CDR3 protein: ASSPGTSSYNEQF
D gene: TRBD2
V gene: TRBV5-1
J gene: TRBJ2-1
CDR3 length: 13

CDR3 protein: ASSLPLTNEKLF
D gene: .
V gene: TRBV5-8
J gene: TRBJ1-4
CDR3 length: 12

CDR3 protein: ASGRQDNEQF
D gene: .
V gene: TRBV12-5
J gene: TRBJ2-1
CDR3 length: 10

CDR3 protein: ASSQDLVVSPLH
D gene: .
V gene: TRBV3-1/TRBV3-2
J gene: TRBJ1-6
CDR3 length: 12

CDR3 protein: ASSQDWGGNSPLH
D gene: .
V gene: TRBV4-3
J gene: TRBJ1-6
CDR3 length: 13

CDR3 protein: ASSLRGPETQY
D gene: TRBD1
V gene: TRBV12-3/TRBV12-4
J gene: TRBJ2-5
CDR3 length: 11

CDR3 protein: ASSESSISPHNYGYT
D gene: .
V gene: TRBV25-1
J gene: TRBJ1-2
CDR3 length: 15

CDR3 protein: ASSWADNTEAF
D gene: .
V gene: TRBV6-1
J gene: TRBJ1-1
CDR3 length: 11

CDR3 protein: ASSYTAKQGGTEAF
D gene: .
V gene: TRBV6-5
J gene: TRBJ1-1
CDR3 length: 14

CDR3 protein: SSGWGYEQY
D gene: .
V gene: TRBV20-1
J gene: TRBJ2-7
CDR3 length: 9

CDR3 protein: ASSLENSNVYTEAF
D gene: .
V gene: TRBV5-1
J gene: TRBJ1-1
CDR3 length: 14

CDR3 protein: ARSLCGSQGASSGNTIY
D gene: TRBD1
V gene: TRBV5-3
J gene: TRBJ1-3
CDR3 length: 17

CDR3 protein: SASDSATNEKLF
D gene: .
V gene: TRBV20-1
J gene: TRBJ1-4
CDR3 length: 12

CDR3 protein: ASSAWAGTGRYNEQF
D gene: TRBD1
V gene: TRBV9
J gene: TRBJ2-1
CDR3 length: 15

CDR3 protein: ASSGTGANQPQH
D gene: TRBD1
V gene: TRBV19
J gene: TRBJ1-5
CDR3 length: 12